A single sample is the source of the 28 T cell receptor beta chains below, sequenced in a study of radiation and T cells in renal cell carcinoma. Sequencing used immunoSEQ multiplex PCR; TCRdb keeps in-frame clones, though not all of them. Of some 22,000 clones listed, 80% are singletons. Described time point: baseline pretreatment blood. The treatment here: 15 Gy SBRT to primary tumor, nephrectomy 4 weeks later. Sequences were derived from blood, sampled from a patient whose treatment included radiotherapy and nephrectomy. Every receptor here comes from a man between 60 and 75 years old with renal cell carcinoma.

This chain joins TRBV10-2 and TRBJ1-3, with a weak D call TRBD1 (5 bases). Germline CDR1 is WSHSY and CDR2 is SAAADI. This CDR3 is 16 amino acids long. V lost 6 bases, J lost 0 bases, and 15 bases lay in between. The DNA of the CDR3 is TGCGCCAGCAGCCCCGGGGGAAGCTACTCTGGAAACACCATATATTTT. Amino acids: CASSPGGSYSGNTIYF.

The CDR3 nucleotides are TGTGCCATCAGCTCTGGGGTGTCATACAATGAGCAGTTCTTC. This encodes CAISSGVSYNEQFF. The chain employs TRBV10-3 and TRBJ2-1; D not resolved. Germline V gene data show CDR1 as ENHRY and CDR2 as SYGVKD. This CDR3 contains 14 residues. Trimming removed 6 bases at V and 4 bases at J, with 13 bases between.

The V and J genes are TRBV4-1 and TRBJ2-1; 7 bases match TRBD2. Germline assignment: CDR1 MGHRA and CDR2 YSYEKL. The length of the CDR3 is 17 residues. With V trimmed by 1 base and J by 8 bases, 14 bases remained unmatched. CDR3 loop: CASSQARPSGPLDEQFF. The CDR3, as DNA: TGCGCCAGCAGCCAAGCAAGGCCTAGCGGCCCTTTAGATGAGCAGTTCTTC.

This clone was picked up one time. The V call is TRBV7-6, the J call TRBJ2-3; the D gene is possibly TRBD1 (6 bases). Germline V lookup: CDR1 SGHVS, CDR2 FNYEAQ. The CDR3 has 13 amino acids. The V gene lost 4 bases and the J gene lost 6 bases, with 11 bases spanning the gap. The CDR3 here is CASSSEQGDTQYF. In nucleotides, the CDR3 is TGTGCCAGCAGCTCAGAACAGGGTGATACGCAGTATTTT.

The chain uses TRBV9 and TRBJ2-3, with unresolved D. Trimming removed 4 bases from V and 1 base from J, with 16 bases in between. The CDR3 length is 16 residues. The V gene's germline CDR1 is SGDLS and CDR2 YYNGEE. In nucleotides, the CDR3 is TGTGCCAGCAGCCCAGACCGGAAATGGGGCACAGATACGCAGTATTTT. Translating gives CASSPDRKWGTDTQYF.

Only a few counts were recorded for this clone. The chain couples TRBV7-2 to TRBJ2-1, with 7 bases that match TRBD1. The CDR3 consists of 19 residues. Trimming took 5 bases from V and 2 from J; bases not matched to a gene: 18. Germline V gene sequence: CDR1 SGHTA, CDR2 FQGNSA. CDR3 protein: CASSRRTRWSGGPYNEQFF. The DNA for the CDR3 is TGTGCCAGCAGCCGACGAACCCGGTGGTCAGGGGGACCCTACAATGAGCAGTTCTTC.

The chain has TRBV18 and TRBJ1-2; TRBD1 matches at 7 bases. J lost 4 bases, V lost 6 bases, and 5 bases had no gene match. CDR3 size: 13 residues. Germline CDR1 reads KGHSH; CDR2 reads LQKENI. For the CDR3, the DNA is TGTGCCAGCTCCCACGACAGGGTCTATGGCTACACCTTC. Translation gives CASSHDRVYGYTF. Full variable domain (remainder filled in from reference TRBV18 and TRBJ1-2): NAGVMQNPRHLVRRRGQEARLRCSPMKGHSHVYWYRQLPEEGLKFMVYLQKENIIDESGMPKERFSAEFPKEGPSILRIQQVVRGDSAAYFCASSHDRVYGYTFGSGTRLTVV.

V gene TRBV6-5 combines with J gene TRBJ1-2; TRBD1 matches 7 bases. Germline CDR1 and CDR2: MNHEY and SVGAGI. The CDR3 spans 15 residues. V trimming: 0 bases; J trimming: 4 bases; junction bases outside the gene matches: 5. CDR3 DNA sequence: TGTGCCAGCAGTTACTCGACTGCAGGGGGCTATGGCTACACCTTC. It yields the protein CASSYSTAGGYGYTF.

The CDR3 DNA follows: TGTGCCAGTAGTATGATCCCGGGACAGGGGGCGTCTGGCTACACCTTC. Amino acid sequence: CASSMIPGQGASGYTF. The rearrangement links TRBV19 to TRBJ1-2; 12 bases fit TRBD1. Germline V gives CDR1 LNHDA, CDR2 SQIVND (reference sequence). The CDR3 has 16 residues. Germline trimming cut 3 bases from V and 7 bases from J; bases unmatched to any gene: 9.

This clone was found once. The chain joins TRBV30 to TRBJ2-3; D is unclear. The CDR3 spans 16 residues. Germline CDR1 is GTSNPN and CDR2 is SVGIG (reference sequence). V dropped 3 bases and J dropped 6 bases, with 22 bases sitting between them. For the CDR3, the DNA is TGTGCCTGGAGCCGTGGTTTGAGTCCCCTCAGGGATACGCAGTATTTT. Translating it yields CAWSRGLSPLRDTQYF.

This chain connects TRBV5-4 to TRBJ2-3; no reliable D call. The germline V gene encodes CDR1 SGHNT and CDR2 YYREEE (reference sequence). V lost 2 bases, J lost 5 bases, and 3 bases lay in between. The CDR3 sequence is 11 residues long. The CDR3 is CASSLRDTQYF. CDR3 in DNA: TGTGCCAGCAGCTTAAGAGATACGCAGTATTTT.

Turning to this clone: Its ends do not fully match the called genes, so a read error is possible. This rearrangement joins TRBV4-1 to TRBJ1-5; D is uncertain. The CDR3 is made up of 15 amino acids. Germline V CDR1 and CDR2: MGHRA, YSYEKL. CDR3 bases: TGCGCCAGCGGCCAAGATTTTTATTCCAATCAGCCCCAGCATTTT. Residues: CASGQDFYSNQPQHF.

The V call is TRBV2, the J call TRBJ2-3; D gene uncertain. CDR1 is SNHLY and CDR2 is FYNNEI in the germline V gene. V was shortened by 6 bases and J by 5 bases, with 9 bases between the two germline ends. The CDR3 length is 12 residues. CDR3 coding DNA: TGTGCCAGCAGGGACCTATTAGATACGCAGTATTTT. Its translation is CASRDLLDTQYF.

V is TRBV4-3 and J is TRBJ2-7; D possibly corresponds to TRBD1 (6 bases). V was pared by 0 bases and J by 5 bases, with 8 bases between. Germline V CDR1 and CDR2: LGHNA, YSLEER. The CDR3 has 13 amino acids. Here the CDR3 DNA reads TGCGCCAGCAGCCAAGACAGGGGCCACGAGCAGTACTTC. This sequence encodes CASSQDRGHEQYF.

The V gene is TRBV30, the J gene TRBJ2-2; D is ambiguous. The CDR3 totals 13 residues. The germline V and J ends were trimmed by 4 bases and 0 bases, with 6 bases remaining between them. Germline CDR1 reads GTSNPN; CDR2 reads SVGIG (reference sequence). The CDR3 sequence is CAWKSPNTGELFF. For the CDR3, the DNA is TGTGCCTGGAAGTCCCCGAACACCGGGGAGCTGTTTTTT.

This sequence joins TRBV11-2 and TRBJ1-3, with 9 bases aligning to TRBD1. Looked up from germline, CDR1 is SGHAT and CDR2 is FQNNGV. CDR3 length: 16 residues. The V segment lost 2 bases and the J segment 2 bases; nucleotides outside the gene matches: 4. The CDR3 bases are TGTGCCAGCAGCTTAATGGGACAGGGAACTGGAAACACCATATATTTT. Its translation: CASSLMGQGTGNTIYF.

V gene TRBV19 combines with J gene TRBJ1-6; D not certain. V was pared by 6 bases and J by 4 bases, with 7 bases between. CDR3 size: 13 residues. CDR1 is LNHDA, CDR2 SQIVND, per germline (reference sequence). CDR3 region: CASRGSYNSPLHF. Written as DNA, the CDR3 is TGTGCCAGTAGAGGCTCATATAATTCACCCCTCCACTTT.

The chain combines TRBV4-2 with TRBJ2-7; D perhaps matches TRBD2 (6 bases). V was clipped by 1 base and J by 7 bases, with 23 bases between them. CDR3 length: 17 amino acids. Per germline, CDR1 LGHNA and CDR2 YNFKEQ. In DNA, the CDR3 is TGTGCCAGCAGCCAAGCCTTGGGGACGGATGCGGGGTGGGAGCAGTACTTC. As protein: CASSQALGTDAGWEQYF.

The genes are TRBV29-1 and TRBJ1-2, with D possibly matching TRBD1 (5 bases). V gave up 0 bases and J gave up 3 bases, with 14 bases separating them. This CDR3 contains 15 residues. The germline V gene has CDR1 SQVTM and CDR2 ANQGSEA. In DNA, the CDR3 is TGCAGCGTTGAAGATCTTAGGGGCCGAGACTATGGCTACACCTTC. Protein: CSVEDLRGRDYGYTF. The whole variable domain, remainder taken from reference TRBV29-1 and TRBJ1-2, is SAVISQKPSRDICQRGTSLTIQCQVDSQVTMMFWYRQQPGQSLTLIATANQGSEATYESGFVIDKFPISRPNLTFSTLTVSNMSPEDSSIYLCSVEDLRGRDYGYTFGSGTRLTVV.

The gene calls are TRBV25-1 and TRBJ2-7; D may be TRBD1 or TRBD2 (5 bases each). Looked up from germline, CDR1 is MGHDK and CDR2 is SYGVNS. The CDR3 spans 15 residues. Trimming stripped 4 bases from V and 7 bases from J, with 20 bases between. The CDR3 protein is CASSAFGGSLREQYF. The CDR3 DNA reads TGTGCCAGCAGTGCATTTGGGGGTAGCTTAAGGGAGCAGTACTTC.

The chain employs TRBV19 and TRBJ1-2; TRBD1 agrees at 9 bases. The V and J ends lost 0 bases and 4 bases, in that order; junction bases with no gene match: 12. This CDR3 has 18 residues. The germline V gene has CDR1 LNHDA and CDR2 SQIVND (reference sequence). The CDR3: CASSIDEGTGSVIYGYTF. As DNA, the CDR3 is TGTGCCAGTAGTATAGACGAGGGGACAGGGTCGGTGATCTATGGCTACACCTTC. Using reference TRBV19 and TRBJ1-2 for the parts outside the CDR3, the full variable domain is DGGITQSPKYLFRKEGQNVTLSCEQNLNHDAMYWYRQDPGQGLRLIYYSQIVNDFQKGDIAEGYSVSREKKESFPLTVTSAQKNPTAFYLCASSIDEGTGSVIYGYTFGSGTRLTVV.

This clone was counted a few times. This chain uses TRBV27 with TRBJ2-1, with TRBD2 matching 13 bases. Trimming took 7 bases from V and 8 from J; bases not matched to a gene: 11. This CDR3 is built from 16 residues. CDR1 is MNHEY and CDR2 is SMNVEV in the germline V gene (reference sequence). CDR3 in DNA: TGTGCCAGCACCGAGGGACTAGCGGGATTAGTAGATGAGCAGTTCTTC. It specifies CASTEGLAGLVDEQFF.

This chain joins TRBV30 and TRBJ2-1; D is undetermined. The CDR3 extends over 12 amino acids. Germline V gene data show CDR1 as GTSNPN and CDR2 as SVGIG (reference sequence). V was pared by 4 bases and J by 5 bases, with 9 bases between. CDR3 sequence reads: CAWMHPDNEQFF. The CDR3 coding sequence is TGTGCCTGGATGCACCCAGACAATGAGCAGTTCTTC.

CDR3 in DNA: TGTGCCAGCAGCCCGACTGGGGCAAACATTCAGTACTTC. Protein: CASSPTGANIQYF. The chain has TRBV14 and TRBJ2-4, with a weak D call TRBD1 (5 bases). Trimming pared 4 bases from V and 6 bases from J, leaving 10 bases between. The CDR3 sequence is 13 residues long. Germline CDR1 and CDR2: SGHDN and FVKESK. The full variable domain, its missing parts supplied by reference TRBV14 and TRBJ2-4, is EAGVTQFPSHSVIEKGQTVTLRCDPISGHDNLYWYRRVMGKEIKFLLHFVKESKQDESGMPNNRFLAERTGGTYSTLKVQPAELEDSGVYFCASSPTGANIQYFGAGTRLSVL.

CDR3 sequence reads: CASSFADYNNQPQHF. The CDR3 region has the DNA TGTGCCAGCAGTTTCGCGGACTATAACAATCAGCCCCAGCATTTT. The chain combines TRBV28 with TRBJ1-5, with D hard to call. The germline V gene encodes CDR1 MDHEN and CDR2 SYDVKM. Trimming took 3 bases from V and 3 from J, leaving 12 bases between them. The CDR3 has 15 amino acids.

A remark on this clone: The junction differs from germline at one of its ends, possibly a read error. CDR3 sequence reads: CSVDPEAGGPIF. The CDR3 DNA follows: TGCAGCGTCGACCCTGAGGCGGGAGGCCCGATCTTC. V gene TRBV29-1 combines with J gene TRBJ2-1; 8 nucleotides agree with TRBD2. Per the germline V gene, CDR1 is SQVTM and CDR2 is ANQGSEA. This CDR3 comprises 12 residues.

This sequence joins TRBV5-6 and TRBJ2-3; TRBD1 matches at 8 bases. The CDR3 contains 15 residues. V lost 0 bases and J lost 4; bases outside the gene matches: 4. CDR1 and CDR2 (germline): SGHDT, YYEEEE. The CDR3 region is CASSLDRGDADTQYF. The CDR3 bases are TGTGCCAGCAGCTTGGACAGGGGGGACGCAGATACGCAGTATTTT.

This chain links TRBV10-1 with TRBJ2-7; D is undetermined. Per the germline V gene, CDR1 is WNHNN and CDR2 is SYGVQD (reference sequence). Trimming took off 2 bases at V and 0 bases at J, with 5 bases between the two ends. CDR3 size: 13 residues. CDR3 in DNA: TGCGCCAGCAGTGAGCGGAGCTCCTACGAGCAGTACTTC. Protein product: CASSERSSYEQYF.